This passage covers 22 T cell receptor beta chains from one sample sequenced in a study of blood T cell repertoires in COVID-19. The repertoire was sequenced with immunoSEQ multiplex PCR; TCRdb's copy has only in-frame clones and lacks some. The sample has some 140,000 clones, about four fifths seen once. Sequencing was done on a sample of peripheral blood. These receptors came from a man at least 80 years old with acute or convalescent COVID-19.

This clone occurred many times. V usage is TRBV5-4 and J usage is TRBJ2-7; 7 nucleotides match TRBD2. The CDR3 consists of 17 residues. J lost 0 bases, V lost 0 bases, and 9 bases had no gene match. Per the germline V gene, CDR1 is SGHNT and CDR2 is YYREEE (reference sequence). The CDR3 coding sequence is TGTGCCAGCAGCTTGGCTCTACGCGGGGGAAGCTCCTACGAGCAGTACTTC. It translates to CASSLALRGGSSYEQYF.

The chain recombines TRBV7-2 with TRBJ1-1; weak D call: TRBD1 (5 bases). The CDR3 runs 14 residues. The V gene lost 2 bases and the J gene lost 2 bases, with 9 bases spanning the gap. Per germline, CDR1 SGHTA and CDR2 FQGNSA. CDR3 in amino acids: CASSLSRVNTEAFF. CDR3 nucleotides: TGTGCCAGCAGCTTATCCAGGGTAAACACTGAAGCTTTCTTT.

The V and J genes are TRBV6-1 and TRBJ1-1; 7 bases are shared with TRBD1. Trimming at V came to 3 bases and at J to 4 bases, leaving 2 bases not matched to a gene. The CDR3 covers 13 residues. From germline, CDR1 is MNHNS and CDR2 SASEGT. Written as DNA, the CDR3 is TGTGCCAGCAGTGAGGGGACAGTCACTGAAGCTTTCTTT. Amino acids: CASSEGTVTEAFF.

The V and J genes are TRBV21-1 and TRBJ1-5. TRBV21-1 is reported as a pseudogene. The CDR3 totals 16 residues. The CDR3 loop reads CASSKLTLYSNQPQHF. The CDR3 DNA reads TGTGCCAGCAGCAAGTTGACTCTTTATAGCAATCAGCCCCAGCATTTT.

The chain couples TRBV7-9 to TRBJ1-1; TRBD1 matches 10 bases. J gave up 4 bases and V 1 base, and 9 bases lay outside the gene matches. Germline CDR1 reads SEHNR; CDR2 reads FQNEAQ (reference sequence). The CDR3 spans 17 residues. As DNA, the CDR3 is TGTGCCAGCAGCTTAGTTTACGGGACAGGGGTAAGCACTGAAGCTTTCTTT. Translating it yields CASSLVYGTGVSTEAFF. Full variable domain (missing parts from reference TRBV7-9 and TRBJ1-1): DTGVSQNPRHKITKRGQNVTFRCDPISEHNRLYWYRQTLGQGPEFLTYFQNEAQLEKSRLLSDRFSAERPKGSFSTLEIQRTEQGDSAMYLCASSLVYGTGVSTEAFFGQGTRLTVV.

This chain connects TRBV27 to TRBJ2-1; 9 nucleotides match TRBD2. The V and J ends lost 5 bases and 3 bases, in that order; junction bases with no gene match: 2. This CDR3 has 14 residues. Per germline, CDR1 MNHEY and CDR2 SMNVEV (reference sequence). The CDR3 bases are TGTGCCAGCAGTGTAGCGGGGGTCTACAATGAGCAGTTCTTC. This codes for CASSVAGVYNEQFF.

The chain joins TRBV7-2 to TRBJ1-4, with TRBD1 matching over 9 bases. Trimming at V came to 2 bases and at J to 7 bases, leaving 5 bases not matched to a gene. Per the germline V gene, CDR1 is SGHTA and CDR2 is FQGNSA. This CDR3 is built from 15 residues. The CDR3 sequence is CASSLWGQGSEKLFF. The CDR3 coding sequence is TGTGCCAGCAGCTTATGGGGACAGGGAAGTGAAAAACTGTTTTTT. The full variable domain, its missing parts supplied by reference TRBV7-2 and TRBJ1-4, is GAGVSQSPSNKVTEKGKDVELRCDPISGHTALYWYRQSLGQGLEFLIYFQGNSAPDKSGLPSDRFSAERTGGSVSTLTIQRTQQEDSAVYLCASSLWGQGSEKLFFGSGTQLSVL.

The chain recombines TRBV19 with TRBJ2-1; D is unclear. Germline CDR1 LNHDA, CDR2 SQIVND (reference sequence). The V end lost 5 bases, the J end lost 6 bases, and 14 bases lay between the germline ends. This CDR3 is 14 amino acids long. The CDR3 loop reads CASSPRVRGNEQFF. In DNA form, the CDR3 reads TGTGCCAGTAGTCCCCGTGTTAGAGGCAATGAGCAGTTCTTC.

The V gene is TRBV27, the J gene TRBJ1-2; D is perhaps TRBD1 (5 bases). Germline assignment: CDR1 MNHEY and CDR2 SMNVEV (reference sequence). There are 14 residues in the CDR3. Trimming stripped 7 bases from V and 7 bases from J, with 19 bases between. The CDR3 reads CASTPTWGEAGYTF. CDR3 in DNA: TGTGCCAGCACGCCCACCTGGGGGGAGGCTGGCTACACCTTC.

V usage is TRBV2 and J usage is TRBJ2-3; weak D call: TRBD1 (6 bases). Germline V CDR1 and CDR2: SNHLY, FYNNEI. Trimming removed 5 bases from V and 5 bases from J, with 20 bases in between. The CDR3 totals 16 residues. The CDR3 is CASSTNTGLLQDTQYF. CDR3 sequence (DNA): TGTGCCAGCAGTACCAATACAGGGCTGCTCCAAGATACGCAGTATTTT.

The CDR3 bases are TGCGCCAGCAGCACACCGGGACAGGGGCCTTCCTACGAGCAGTACTTC. Translated: CASSTPGQGPSYEQYF. The chain is built from TRBV5-1 and TRBJ2-7, with 10 positions matching TRBD1. The CDR3 extends over 16 amino acids. CDR1 and CDR2 from the germline V gene are SGHRS and YFSETQ. V shed 4 bases, J shed 1 base, and the junction held 8 bases outside the gene matches.

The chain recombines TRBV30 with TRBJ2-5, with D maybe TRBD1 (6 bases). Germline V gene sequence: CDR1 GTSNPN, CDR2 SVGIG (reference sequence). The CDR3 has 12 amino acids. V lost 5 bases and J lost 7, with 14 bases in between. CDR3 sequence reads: CAWDRSVGTQYF. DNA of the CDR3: TGTGCCTGGGACAGGTCCGTAGGGACCCAGTACTTC.

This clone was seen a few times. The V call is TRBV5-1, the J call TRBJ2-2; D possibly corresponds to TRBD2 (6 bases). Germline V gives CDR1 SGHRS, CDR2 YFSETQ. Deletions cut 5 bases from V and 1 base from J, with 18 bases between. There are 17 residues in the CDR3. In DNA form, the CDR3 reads TGCGCCAGCAGTTCTAACCGGGACTCCTTGAACACCGGGGAGCTGTTTTTT. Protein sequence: CASSSNRDSLNTGELFF.

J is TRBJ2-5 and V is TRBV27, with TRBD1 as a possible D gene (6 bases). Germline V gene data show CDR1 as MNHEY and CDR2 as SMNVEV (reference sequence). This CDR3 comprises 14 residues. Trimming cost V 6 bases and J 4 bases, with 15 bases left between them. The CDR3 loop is CASRRGSMAETQYF. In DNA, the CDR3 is TGTGCCAGCAGGAGGGGGTCTATGGCAGAGACCCAGTACTTC.

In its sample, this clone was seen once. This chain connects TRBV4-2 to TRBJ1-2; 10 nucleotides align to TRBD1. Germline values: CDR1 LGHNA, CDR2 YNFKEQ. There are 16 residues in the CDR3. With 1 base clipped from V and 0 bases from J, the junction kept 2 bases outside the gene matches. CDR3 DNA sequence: TGTGCCAGCAGCCAAGCCGGGACAGGGGCTAACTATGGCTACACCTTC. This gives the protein CASSQAGTGANYGYTF.

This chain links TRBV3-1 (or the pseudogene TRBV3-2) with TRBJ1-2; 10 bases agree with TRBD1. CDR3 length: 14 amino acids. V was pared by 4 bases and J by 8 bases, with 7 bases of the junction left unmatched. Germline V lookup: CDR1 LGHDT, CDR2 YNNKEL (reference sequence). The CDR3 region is CASSLGQGERGYTF. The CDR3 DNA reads TGTGCCAGCAGCCTTGGACAGGGGGAGCGGGGCTACACCTTC.

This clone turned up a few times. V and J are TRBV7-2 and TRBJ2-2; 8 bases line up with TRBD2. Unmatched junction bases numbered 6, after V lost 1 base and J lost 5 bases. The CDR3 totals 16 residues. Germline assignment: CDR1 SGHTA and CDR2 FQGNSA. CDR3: CASSLGAVAGTGELFF. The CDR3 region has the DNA TGTGCCAGCAGCTTAGGGGCGGTAGCGGGGACCGGGGAGCTGTTTTTT.

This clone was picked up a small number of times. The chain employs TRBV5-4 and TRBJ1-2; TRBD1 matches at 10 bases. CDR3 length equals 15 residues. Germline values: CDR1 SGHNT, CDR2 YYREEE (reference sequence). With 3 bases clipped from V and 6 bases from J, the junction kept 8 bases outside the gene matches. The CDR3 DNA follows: TGTGCCAGCAGCTCTTATACCGGGACAGGGGATGGCTACACCTTC. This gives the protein CASSSYTGTGDGYTF.

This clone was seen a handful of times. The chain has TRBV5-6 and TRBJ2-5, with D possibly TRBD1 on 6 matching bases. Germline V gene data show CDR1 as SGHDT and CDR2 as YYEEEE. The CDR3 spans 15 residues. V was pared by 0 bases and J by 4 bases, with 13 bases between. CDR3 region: CASSLAPSRGETQYF. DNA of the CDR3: TGTGCCAGCAGCTTGGCTCCTAGCAGGGGAGAGACCCAGTACTTC.

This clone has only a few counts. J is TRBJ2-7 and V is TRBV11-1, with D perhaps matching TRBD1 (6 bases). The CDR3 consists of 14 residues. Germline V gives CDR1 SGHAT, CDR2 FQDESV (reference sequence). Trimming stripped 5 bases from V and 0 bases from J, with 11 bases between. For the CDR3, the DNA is TGTGCCAGCAGCCTCGACAGGTACTCCTACGAGCAGTACTTC. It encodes CASSLDRYSYEQYF. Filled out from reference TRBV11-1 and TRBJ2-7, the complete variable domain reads EAEVAQSPRYKITEKSQAVAFWCDPISGHATLYWYRQILGQGPELLVQFQDESVVDDSQLPKDRFSAERLKGVDSTLKIQPAELGDSAMYLCASSLDRYSYEQYFGPGTRLTVT.

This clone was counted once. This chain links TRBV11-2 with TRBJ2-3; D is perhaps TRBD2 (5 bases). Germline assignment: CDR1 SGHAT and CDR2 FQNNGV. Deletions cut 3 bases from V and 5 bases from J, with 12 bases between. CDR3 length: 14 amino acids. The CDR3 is CASSLERYLDTQYF. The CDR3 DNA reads TGTGCCAGCAGCTTGGAGCGGTACTTAGATACGCAGTATTTT.

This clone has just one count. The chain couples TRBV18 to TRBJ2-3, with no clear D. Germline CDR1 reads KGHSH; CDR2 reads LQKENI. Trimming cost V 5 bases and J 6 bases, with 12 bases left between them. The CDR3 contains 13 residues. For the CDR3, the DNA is TGTGCCAGCTCAGAGTATGATTCGGATACGCAGTATTTT. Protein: CASSEYDSDTQYF.